This TCR beta chain was found in a study of regulatory T cells in long-lasting Graves disease. This clonotype has just a few counts. Its antigen is still unknown. The time point is: newly diagnosed GD, antithyroid drugs for less than 3 months. From PBMCs, RNA was extracted and then used to make the TCR library. Overall study results and limits: More public clonotypes were shared by persistent patients (around 3,000) than by new patients (under 1,000).

The germline gives CDR1 LNHDA, CDR2 SQIVND (reference sequence). V was clipped by 6 bases and J by 0 bases; unmatched bases: 8. There are 16 residues in the CDR3. Arm-PCR of CDR3 regions and iRepertoire HTBI primers were used to build TCR beta libraries. TCRdb fed the multiplex PCR reads into MiXCR, producing one record per CDR3 protein. The sample contains 400,000 to 500,000 distinct CDR3 sequences, 15% of which appear only once. The sample was also reused in another study, on T cells in Graves' hyperthyroidism and ophthalmopathy. Per that study: Most clonotypes that expanded in the thyroid above 0.001 also showed up in blood.

This specimen consisted of peripheral blood mononuclear cells (PBMCs), obtained at new diagnosis, from a patient treated with antithyroid drugs. The sequence was obtained from a woman in her twenties or thirties with Graves disease. V gene TRBV19 combines with J gene TRBJ2-1, with 7 bases aligning to TRBD1. Here the CDR3 reads CASRGDSAFSYNEQFF. CDR3 nucleotides: TGTGCCAGTAGGGGGGACAGCGCATTCTCCTACAATGAGCAGTTCTTC.